This entry lists 24 T cell receptor beta chains sequenced from one sample in a study of CD8 T cells in Susac syndrome. Random hexamers served to reverse transcribe roughly 0.45 to 1 ug RNA. TCRdb passed the immunoSEQ multiplex PCR reads through MiXCR, listing each CDR3 protein once. This table has about 190,000 distinct CDR3 sequences, roughly nine tenths appearing once. Sequenced sample: CD4+ T cells from PBMCs. The receptor source for this set is a human donor with Susac syndrome.

This rearrangement joins TRBV7-6 to TRBJ2-5, with D unresolved. V gave up 5 bases and J gave up 2 bases, with 6 bases separating them. CDR3 length: 12 amino acids. Per germline, CDR1 SGHVS and CDR2 FNYEAQ. The CDR3 region is CASSRVQETQYF. In nucleotides, the CDR3 is TGTGCCAGCAGCCGGGTTCAAGAGACCCAGTACTTC.

V is TRBV6-6 and J is TRBJ2-7, with TRBD2 as a possible D gene (6 bases). Germline assignment: CDR1 MNHNY and CDR2 SVGAGI (reference sequence). V was cut by 7 bases and J by 6 bases, with 16 bases left in between. The CDR3 sequence is 13 residues long. The CDR3 sequence: CASNSLMGGEQYF. The CDR3 DNA is TGTGCCAGCAATTCACTGATGGGGGGCGAGCAGTACTTC.

The rearrangement uses TRBV7-9 and TRBJ2-5; TRBD2 matches 14 bases. Germline CDR1 SEHNR, CDR2 FQNEAQ (reference sequence). The V segment lost 5 bases and the J segment 5 bases; nucleotides outside the gene matches: 7. The CDR3 is made up of 16 amino acids. CDR3 amino acids: CASSRGLAGATETQYF. The DNA of the CDR3 is TGTGCCAGCAGCCGGGGACTAGCGGGAGCTACGGAGACCCAGTACTTC.

For the CDR3, the DNA is TGTGCCATCAGTGAGTCAGCGGGGAAACTGTCTGGAAACACCATATATTTT. Translating it yields CAISESAGKLSGNTIYF. The J gene is TRBJ1-3, the V gene TRBV10-3, with D uncertain. The CDR3 totals 17 residues. V gave up 0 bases and J gave up 1 base, with 13 bases separating them. Germline loops: CDR1 ENHRY, CDR2 SYGVKD.

In nucleotides, the CDR3 is TGTGCCAGCAGTTACTTTTGGAAAGCTCTTCCCTCGGGCACTGAAGCTTTCTTT. It specifies CASSYFWKALPSGTEAFF. This chain links TRBV6-2 or TRBV6-3 with TRBJ1-1; D call uncertain. CDR1 and CDR2 from the germline V gene are MNHEY and SVGEGT. Trimming cost V 1 base and J 4 bases, with 22 bases left between them. This CDR3 contains 18 residues.

The gene calls are TRBV28 and TRBJ2-5; a weak D match, TRBD1 (5 bases). CDR1 and CDR2 (germline): MDHEN, SYDVKM. The CDR3 covers 14 residues. Trimming pared 5 bases from V and 6 bases from J, leaving 16 bases between. CDR3 nucleotides: TGTGCCAGCAGTCCCCAACAGGTTTTTCAGACCCAGTACTTC. It translates to CASSPQQVFQTQYF.

This sequence joins TRBV3-1 and TRBJ1-1, with a possible D match to TRBD1 (5 bases). The CDR3 sequence is 14 residues long. Germline CDR1 reads LGHDT; CDR2 reads YNNKEL (reference sequence). The V and J ends lost 2 bases and 1 base respectively, with 8 bases between them. The CDR3 DNA reads TGTGCCAGCAGCCAATTACAGGAGAACACTGAAGCTTTCTTT. Protein: CASSQLQENTEAFF.

CDR3 bases: TGTGCCAGCAGTGAAGTGGGGGGGACGAGTGTGGGCGAGCAGTACTTC. It is translated as CASSEVGGTSVGEQYF. J is TRBJ2-7 and V is TRBV6-1; 7 bases fit TRBD2. Trimming at V came to 1 base and at J to 6 bases, leaving 12 bases not matched to a gene. The CDR3 sequence is 16 residues long. CDR1 and CDR2 (germline): MNHNS, SASEGT.

The chain is built from TRBV7-3 and TRBJ2-5; 10 bases agree with TRBD2. V was clipped by 4 bases and J by 6 bases; unmatched bases: 11. The CDR3 is 16 residues long. The germline gives CDR1 SGHTA, CDR2 FQGTGA. The CDR3 is CASSSTAGGPRQTQYF. The CDR3 region has the DNA TGTGCCAGCAGCTCGACAGCGGGGGGGCCTCGACAGACCCAGTACTTC. Based on the CDR3 plus reference TRBV7-3 and TRBJ2-5, the full variable domain is GAGVSQTPSNKVTEKGKYVELRCDPISGHTALYWYRQSLGQGPEFLIYFQGTGAADDSGLPNDRFFAVRPEGSVSTLKIQRTERGDSAVYLCASSSTAGGPRQTQYFGPGTRLLVL.

The rearrangement joins TRBV2 to TRBJ1-5; 9 bases agree with TRBD1. This CDR3 is 17 amino acids long. Losses at the gene ends were 3 bases for V and 7 bases for J; bases not matched to a gene: 13. The germline V gene has CDR1 SNHLY and CDR2 FYNNEI. The CDR3 DNA follows: TGTGCCAGCAGTGACCGCACTCCGGACAGGGGTTTGCAGCCCCAGCATTTT. Translating gives CASSDRTPDRGLQPQHF.

The V and J genes are TRBV10-3 and TRBJ1-3, with D possibly matching TRBD1 (6 bases). Deletions cut 5 bases from V and 7 bases from J, with 18 bases between. The germline V gene has CDR1 ENHRY and CDR2 SYGVKD. The CDR3 contains 15 residues. The CDR3 loop reads CAISQTVTGPNTIYF. The CDR3 bases are TGTGCCATCAGTCAAACCGTTACAGGGCCGAACACCATATATTTT.

The gene calls are TRBV2 and TRBJ2-5; possible D gene TRBD2, 7 bases. Trimming removed 2 bases from V and 1 base from J, with 14 bases in between. The CDR3 loop spans 16 amino acids. Germline V CDR1 and CDR2: SNHLY, FYNNEI. The CDR3 sequence: CASSERGAASQETQYF. The CDR3 bases are TGTGCCAGCAGTGAACGGGGGGCCGCCTCCCAAGAGACCCAGTACTTC.

The rearrangement uses TRBV20-1 and TRBJ2-1; D ambiguous. The V end lost 1 base, the J end lost 8 bases, and 6 bases lay between the germline ends. Per germline, CDR1 DFQATT and CDR2 SNEGSKA (reference sequence). The CDR3 totals 11 residues. As DNA, the CDR3 is TGCAGTGCTAGAGCTATAGATGAGCAGTTCTTC. Protein: CSARAIDEQFF.

This clonotype was counted once. The rearrangement links TRBV10-2 to TRBJ2-5; no clear D. Germline CDR1 is WSHSY and CDR2 is SAAADI. V dropped 5 bases and J dropped 3 bases, with 10 bases sitting between them. The CDR3 totals 13 residues. CDR3 coding DNA: TGCGCCAGCAGTCCTCAACCTGAAGAGACCCAGTACTTC. Translated, it gives CASSPQPEETQYF.

The rearrangement uses TRBV7-9 and TRBJ2-1, with D unresolved. CDR1 is SEHNR, CDR2 FQNEAQ, per germline (reference sequence). CDR3 length equals 13 residues. Deletions cut 5 bases from V and 8 bases from J, with 13 bases between. The DNA for the CDR3 is TGTGCCAGCAGCGCACCGTCCTCGGATGAGCAGTTCTTC. Translation gives CASSAPSSDEQFF. The full variable domain, completed using reference TRBV7-9 and TRBJ2-1, is DTGVSQNPRHKITKRGQNVTFRCDPISEHNRLYWYRQTLGQGPEFLTYFQNEAQLEKSRLLSDRFSAERPKGSFSTLEIQRTEQGDSAMYLCASSAPSSDEQFFGPGTRLTVL.

This chain connects TRBV6-2 or TRBV6-3 to TRBJ2-1, with D perhaps being TRBD1 or TRBD2 (5 bases each). This CDR3 is built from 17 residues. The V end was cut by 3 bases, the J end by 8 bases, with 23 bases between. The germline CDR1 and CDR2 sequences are MNHEY and SVGEGT. The CDR3 sequence is CASSYFTVFGAPDEQFF. The CDR3 region has the DNA TGTGCCAGCAGTTATTTTACAGTATTCGGGGCCCCAGATGAGCAGTTCTTC.

CDR3 DNA: TGCGCCAGCACAAGGACTAGCGGGAGGAACAATGAGCAGTTCTTC. This gives the protein CASTRTSGRNNEQFF. The chain combines TRBV5-1 with TRBJ2-1; 14 nucleotides line up with TRBD2. CDR3 length: 15 residues. V was clipped by 6 bases and J by 5 bases; unmatched bases: 4. Per the germline V gene, CDR1 is SGHRS and CDR2 is YFSETQ.

The CDR3 DNA reads TGTGCCAGCAGTTTATTATACGAGCAGTACTTC. Residues: CASSLLYEQYF. V and J are TRBV28 and TRBJ2-7; D remains ambiguous. The CDR3 is 11 amino acids. Trimming cost V 1 base and J 4 bases, with 2 bases left between them. Germline assignment: CDR1 MDHEN and CDR2 SYDVKM.

The chain employs TRBV7-9 and TRBJ2-2, with D tentatively TRBD2 (6 bases). Per germline, CDR1 SEHNR and CDR2 FQNEAQ (reference sequence). V gave up 3 bases and J gave up 1 base, with 6 bases separating them. CDR3 length: 14 residues. The CDR3 reads CASSLRGNTGELFF. The CDR3 region has the DNA TGTGCCAGCAGCTTGCGGGGGAACACCGGGGAGCTGTTTTTT.

The rearrangement joins TRBV5-1 to TRBJ2-1; 7 positions agree with TRBD1. The J segment lost 3 bases and the V segment lost 1 base, leaving 4 bases of the junction unmatched. In germline, CDR1 is SGHRS, CDR2 YFSETQ. CDR3 length: 15 residues. The CDR3 reads CASSLLGGYYNEQFF. The DNA for the CDR3 is TGCGCCAGCAGCTTGTTAGGGGGCTACTACAATGAGCAGTTCTTC.

The chain has TRBV10-1 and TRBJ2-3; the D gene is possibly TRBD1 (5 bases). The CDR3 totals 12 residues. The V and J ends lost 3 bases and 4 bases respectively, with 5 bases between them. The germline V gene encodes CDR1 WNHNN and CDR2 SYGVQD (reference sequence). The CDR3 is CASSEGADTQYF. The CDR3, as DNA: TGCGCCAGCAGTGAAGGGGCAGATACGCAGTATTTT.

This rearrangement joins TRBV5-1 to TRBJ2-2; D not certain. With 0 bases removed from V and 4 bases from J, the gap between germline ends came to 7 bases. The CDR3 runs 14 residues. The V gene's germline CDR1 is SGHRS and CDR2 YFSETQ. In nucleotides, the CDR3 is TGCGCCAGCAGCTTGGCCCAGGCCACCGGGGAGCTGTTTTTT. Its protein is CASSLAQATGELFF.

The J gene is TRBJ2-7, the V gene TRBV27; 8 bases fit TRBD2. The CDR3 contains 15 residues. CDR1 is MNHEY and CDR2 is SMNVEV in the germline V gene (reference sequence). Losses at the gene ends were 7 bases for V and 3 bases for J; bases not matched to a gene: 11. CDR3 DNA: TGTGCCAGCAACAATAGCGGGATGGACTACTACGAGCAGTACTTC. This encodes CASNNSGMDYYEQYF.

The chain combines TRBV7-9 with TRBJ2-5; D remains ambiguous. V dropped 5 bases and J dropped 5 bases, with 6 bases sitting between them. The CDR3 is 11 amino acids. CDR1 and CDR2 (germline): SEHNR, FQNEAQ (reference sequence). CDR3 sequence reads: CASSNRETQYF. CDR3 sequence (DNA): TGTGCCAGCAGCAACCGGGAGACCCAGTACTTC.